These 22 T cell receptor beta chains were sequenced from one sample in a study of cytomegalovirus exposure and HLA in healthy donors. PCR employed 60 Vbeta and 13 Jbeta primers. The protocol was immunoSEQ multiplex PCR, while the TCRdb copy is restricted to in-frame clones and leaves out a portion. The sample contains 55,000 to 85,000 clones, 55% to 65% of which appear only once. Sequencing was carried out using PBMCs. The source is a woman in her forties or fifties in good health and CMV-seronegative.

The chain uses TRBV7-2 and TRBJ2-7; 7 bases agree with TRBD1. J lost 3 bases, V lost 5 bases, and 7 bases had no gene match. Per the germline V gene, CDR1 is SGHTA and CDR2 is FQGNSA. The length of the CDR3 is 14 residues. CDR3 nucleotide sequence: TGTGCCAGCAGCACGGACAGGATTAGCTACGAGCAGTACTTC. It is translated as CASSTDRISYEQYF.

Concerning this clone itself: The sample contains more than one DNA sequence encoding this CDR3. V is TRBV18 and J is TRBJ1-4; D remains unclear. The CDR3 sequence is 13 residues long. V lost 3 bases and J 3 bases, leaving 5 bases between the germline ends. Germline V gives CDR1 KGHSH, CDR2 LQKENI. CDR3 in amino acids: CASSPASNEKLFF. CDR3 coding DNA: TGTGCCAGCTCACCCGCGTCTAATGAAAAACTGTTTTTT.

V and J are TRBV28 and TRBJ2-2, with unresolved D. The germline V gene encodes CDR1 MDHEN and CDR2 SYDVKM. The CDR3 has 14 amino acids. Trimming cost V 7 bases and J 5 bases, with 14 bases left between them. DNA for the CDR3: TGTGCCAGCACTACGCCTTTGCGGACCGGGGAGCTGTTTTTT. Protein sequence: CASTTPLRTGELFF. The full variable domain, in which reference TRBV28 and TRBJ2-2 provide the parts outside the CDR3, is DVKVTQSSRYLVKRTGEKVFLECVQDMDHENMFWYRQDPGLGLRLIYFSYDVKMKEKGDIPEGYSVSREKKERFSLILESASTNQTSMYLCASTTPLRTGELFFGEGSRLTVL.

This clone was detected only a few times. The rearrangement joins TRBV7-2 to TRBJ2-7; 7 bases are a match to TRBD1. The germline V gene encodes CDR1 SGHTA and CDR2 FQGNSA. After removal of 5 bases from V and 6 bases from J, the junction contained 10 bases not matched to a gene. The length of the CDR3 is 14 residues. The CDR3 spells CASSRQARQGEQYF. The CDR3 DNA is TGTGCCAGCAGCCGCCAGGCCCGACAGGGCGAGCAGTACTTC.

The genes are TRBV28 and TRBJ2-7; 9 bases are a match to TRBD1. Germline-derived CDR1 and CDR2 are MDHEN and SYDVKM. V trimming: 6 bases; J trimming: 3 bases; junction bases outside the gene matches: 12. The CDR3 runs 16 residues. CDR3 residues: CASSPPTGGSDYEQYF. The CDR3, as DNA: TGTGCCAGCAGCCCACCCACAGGGGGCTCGGACTACGAGCAGTACTTC.

For this clone: Sequence at one end of the junction differs from germline and may be a read error. The V gene is TRBV4-1, the J gene TRBJ2-7; 9 bases line up with TRBD1. Germline values: CDR1 MGHRA, CDR2 YSYEKL. The CDR3 is 17 residues long. As DNA, the CDR3 is TGCGGCAGCAGCCCGGGCGTGGGGACAGGGAGGTCCTACGAGCAGTACTTC. The encoded protein is CGSSPGVGTGRSYEQYF.

This clone was counted only a few times. V usage is TRBV7-9 and J usage is TRBJ1-1; D gene uncertain. Trimming cost V 3 bases and J 2 bases, with 7 bases left between them. The CDR3 has 13 amino acids. Germline values: CDR1 SEHNR, CDR2 FQNEAQ (reference sequence). CDR3 DNA sequence: TGTGCCAGCAGCTTCGTGAGCAACACTGAAGCTTTCTTT. This encodes CASSFVSNTEAFF. Full variable domain (rest looked up from reference TRBV7-9 and TRBJ1-1): DTGVSQNPRHKITKRGQNVTFRCDPISEHNRLYWYRQTLGQGPEFLTYFQNEAQLEKSRLLSDRFSAERPKGSFSTLEIQRTEQGDSAMYLCASSFVSNTEAFFGQGTRLTVV.

This rearrangement joins TRBV2 to TRBJ1-4, with D possibly being TRBD1 (6 bases). This CDR3 has 14 residues. Germline CDR1 and CDR2: SNHLY and FYNNEI. Trimming cost V 4 bases and J 7 bases, with 13 bases left between them. CDR3 sequence reads: CASSAGTISEKLFF. Written as DNA, the CDR3 is TGTGCCAGCAGTGCCGGGACAATCTCTGAAAAACTGTTTTTT.

The chain has TRBV30 and TRBJ1-1; D might be TRBD1 (6 bases). V dropped 3 bases and J dropped 5 bases, with 16 bases sitting between them. The CDR3 covers 14 residues. Per the germline V gene, CDR1 is GTSNPN and CDR2 is SVGIG (reference sequence). CDR3 region: CAWSTGLYGTEAFF. CDR3 bases: TGTGCCTGGAGCACAGGGTTGTATGGGACTGAAGCTTTCTTT. The whole variable domain, remainder taken from reference TRBV30 and TRBJ1-1, is SQTIHQWPATLVQPVGSPLSLECTVEGTSNPNLYWYRQAAGRGLQLLFYSVGIGQISSEVPQNLSASRPQDRQFILSSKKLLLSDSGFYLCAWSTGLYGTEAFFGQGTRLTVV.

This clone was found a few times. V and J are TRBV18 and TRBJ2-5; TRBD2 aligns across 7 bases. The J segment lost 3 bases and the V segment lost 1 base, leaving 2 bases of the junction unmatched. Germline V gene sequence: CDR1 KGHSH, CDR2 LQKENI. This CDR3 is 14 amino acids long. CDR3 DNA sequence: TGTGCCAGCTCACCACTCGGGACTAAAGAGACCCAGTACTTC. Amino acid sequence: CASSPLGTKETQYF.

This clone came up a few times. The chain couples TRBV21-1 to TRBJ1-5; TRBD1 reflects the table's D call only, with no check against the DNA. TRBV21-1 corresponds to a pseudogene. The CDR3 runs to 16 residues. The CDR3 bases are TGTGCCAGCAGCAAGTCCGGACAGGGATGGAGTCAGCCCCAGCATTTT. Its protein product is CASSKSGQGWSQPQHF.

The chain employs TRBV5-4 and TRBJ2-7, with 14 bases identical to TRBD2. Trimming at V came to 4 bases and at J to 3 bases, leaving 6 bases not matched to a gene. Germline loops: CDR1 SGHNT, CDR2 YYREEE (reference sequence). This CDR3 spans 16 amino acids. The CDR3 nucleotides read TGTGCCAGCAGCGAAGGACTAGCGGGAGGTCTCTACGAGCAGTACTTC. Translated: CASSEGLAGGLYEQYF.

V is TRBV29-1 and J is TRBJ2-3; 8 bases fit TRBD1. V trimming: 3 bases; J trimming: 4 bases; junction bases outside the gene matches: 6. The germline CDR1 and CDR2 sequences are SQVTM and ANQGSEA. The CDR3 totals 14 residues. The CDR3 loop is CSVEGGQGADTQYF. The DNA for the CDR3 is TGCAGCGTTGAGGGCGGACAGGGCGCAGATACGCAGTATTTT.

The chain is built from TRBV7-9 and TRBJ2-7; 7 positions agree with TRBD1. V trimming: 3 bases; J trimming: 5 bases; junction bases outside the gene matches: 10. The CDR3 spans 15 residues. Germline values: CDR1 SEHNR, CDR2 FQNEAQ (reference sequence). The CDR3 protein is CASSLTGIRGDEQYF. CDR3 in DNA: TGTGCCAGCAGCTTGACAGGGATTCGTGGAGACGAGCAGTACTTC.

This clone has only one observation. For the CDR3, the DNA is TGTGCCAGCAGCAAGGTCCGGTGGGGGGCCGGGGAGCTGTTTTTT. Translating gives CASSKVRWGAGELFF. The rearrangement links TRBV7-9 to TRBJ2-2; possibly TRBD2 for D (6 bases). The CDR3 has 15 amino acids. Germline CDR1 reads SEHNR; CDR2 reads FQNEAQ (reference sequence). V was trimmed by 5 bases and J by 6 bases, leaving 16 bases between them.

The chain uses TRBV10-3 and TRBJ1-4; TRBD1 agrees at 9 bases. Germline-derived CDR1 and CDR2 are ENHRY and SYGVKD. The CDR3 contains 14 residues. Trimming at V came to 2 bases and at J to 12 bases, leaving 7 bases not matched to a gene. CDR3 region: CAISEGQGPGELFF. The CDR3 nucleotides are TGTGCCATCAGTGAGGGACAGGGGCCGGGGGAACTGTTTTTT.

This sequence joins TRBV27 and TRBJ2-1, with TRBD2 matching over 11 bases. V lost 7 bases and J lost 3; bases outside the gene matches: 8. The CDR3 is made up of 16 amino acids. Germline V gene lookup returns CDR1 MNHEY and CDR2 SMNVEV (reference sequence). The CDR3 here is CASTVGTSGGYNEQFF. As DNA, the CDR3 is TGTGCCAGCACCGTCGGGACTAGCGGAGGCTACAATGAGCAGTTCTTC.

This clone was counted only a few times. The chain is built from TRBV18 and TRBJ2-1; no definite D call. CDR1 is KGHSH, CDR2 LQKENI, per germline. V was trimmed by 3 bases and J by 0 bases, leaving 9 bases between them. There are 15 residues in the CDR3. The CDR3 sequence: CASSPFPSSYNEQFF. The CDR3 bases are TGTGCCAGCTCACCCTTCCCCAGCTCCTACAATGAGCAGTTCTTC.

The chain links TRBV9 to TRBJ2-5; TRBD1 matches at 7 bases. Germline-derived CDR1 and CDR2 are SGDLS and YYNGEE. CDR3 size: 14 residues. Germline trimming cut 0 bases from V and 1 base from J; bases unmatched to any gene: 0. The CDR3 DNA is TGTGCCAGCAGCGTAGACAGGGGCCAAGAGACCCAGTACTTC. Its protein product is CASSVDRGQETQYF.

This clone was found a few times. The chain employs TRBV28 and TRBJ2-7; D is ambiguous. The V gene lost 3 bases and the J gene lost 6 bases, with 9 bases spanning the gap. The CDR3 runs to 12 residues. Germline CDR1 and CDR2: MDHEN and SYDVKM. As DNA, the CDR3 is TGTGCCAGCAGTTTTGTCAGATCCGAGCAGTACTTC. This codes for CASSFVRSEQYF.

The V call is TRBV4-2, the J call TRBJ2-2; D is perhaps TRBD2 (6 bases). Trimming took off 0 bases at V and 7 bases at J, with 9 bases between the two ends. Germline V gives CDR1 LGHNA, CDR2 YNFKEQ. The CDR3 is made up of 14 amino acids. CDR3 coding DNA: TGTGCCAGCAGCCAAGAGGAGGGGTTCGGGGAGCTGTTTTTT. Translating gives CASSQEEGFGELFF.

This sequence joins TRBV30 and TRBJ2-7; TRBD1 is a possible D gene (6 bases). Trimming cost V 0 bases and J 7 bases, with 13 bases left between them. Germline V gene sequence: CDR1 GTSNPN, CDR2 SVGIG (reference sequence). This CDR3 has 13 amino acids. DNA of the CDR3: TGTGCCTGGAGTGTAACAGGGCTGGGAGAGCAGTACTTC. Protein sequence: CAWSVTGLGEQYF.